This T cell receptor beta chain is from a study of blood T cell repertoires in COVID-19. CDR3 length: 15 amino acids. The J segment lost 5 bases and the V segment lost 4 bases, leaving 8 bases of the junction unmatched. Germline-derived CDR1 and CDR2 are SGHRS and YFSETQ. Categorization into cohorts depended on clinical history that participants reported. Generated by immunoSEQ multiplex PCR, the TCRdb table keeps only in-frame clones and is missing some. The sample contains 390,000 or so clones, 75% to 90% of which appear only once. The chain has TRBV5-1 and TRBJ2-5, with 10 positions matching TRBD2. This receptor was identified in a woman aged 45-60 years who had recovered from COVID-19. Input material: PBMCs or T cells enriched from blood (not recorded which). In nucleotides, the CDR3 is TGCGCCAGCAGCGCACCGGGACTAGCGTTCGAGACCCAGTACTTC. It specifies CASSAPGLAFETQYF.